This T cell receptor (beta chain) was recovered during a study of blood T cell repertoires in COVID-19. On the study more broadly: The United States, Italy and Spain provided the acute and convalescent COVID-19 samples. Nucleic acid was either cDNA or gDNA, and it came from T cells, B-cell-depleted T cells, or PBMCs.

Authors' processing steps: Estimation of nucleated cell counts relied on the amplification of reference gene primers. Sequencing was performed with immunoSEQ multiplex PCR; in TCRdb, only in-frame clones are kept and a portion is missing. The D gene and trimming were derived from the DNA, and the V and J assignments and clone size from that table. The table has fewer than 150,000 clones, about 86% seen once. This clone was seen a single time. Germline CDR1 reads KGHSH; CDR2 reads LQKENI. The length of the CDR3 is 13 residues. V lost 6 bases and J lost 3, with 12 bases in between. The chain joins TRBV18 to TRBJ2-7, with D possibly TRBD1 on 5 matching bases. Input material: peripheral blood. This receptor was taken from a woman aged 35 to 49 with acute or convalescent COVID-19. The DNA of the CDR3 is TGTGCCAGCTCGCCAGGACACCTCTACGAGCAGTACTTC. Translating gives CASSPGHLYEQYF.